One and the same sample provided the 8 T cell receptor beta chains below, sequenced in a study of blood T cell repertoires in COVID-19. This table comes from immunoSEQ multiplex PCR, and its TCRdb copy is limited to in-frame clones, with some not included. Of 200,000 to 250,000 clones detected, more than 75% appear once; the ten largest clones hold almost 4.5%. The sequenced sample was peripheral blood. These receptor sequences come from a man aged 50 to 59 with acute or convalescent COVID-19.

V and J are TRBV30 and TRBJ2-7, with a tentative D call TRBD1 (6 bases). Between the trimmed V and J ends, which lost 1 base and 0 bases, there was a span of 13 bases. There are 15 residues in the CDR3. The germline V gene has CDR1 GTSNPN and CDR2 SVGIG (reference sequence). The CDR3: CAWSAGAGVSYEQYF. The CDR3 DNA follows: TGTGCCTGGAGTGCAGGGGCAGGGGTCTCCTACGAGCAGTACTTC.

V usage is TRBV4-1 and J usage is TRBJ1-6; D not certain. Germline CDR1 and CDR2: MGHRA and YSYEKL. V was cut by 1 base and J by 6 bases, with 7 bases left in between. CDR3 length: 14 amino acids. In DNA, the CDR3 is TGCGCCAGCAGCCAAGGGCACAGTAATTCACCCCTCCACTTT. Translating it yields CASSQGHSNSPLHF.

This clone was detected only once. In nucleotides, the CDR3 is TGTGCCAGCAGCACCGAGACAGGGGGTTCGTACGAGCAGTACTTC. This translates into CASSTETGGSYEQYF. The chain combines TRBV5-5 with TRBJ2-7, with TRBD1 matching over 9 bases. The CDR3 sequence is 15 residues long. Germline assignment: CDR1 SGHKS and CDR2 YYEKEE (reference sequence). The V gene end was trimmed by 4 bases and the J gene end by 4 bases; junction bases not matched to a gene: 9.

The chain combines TRBV7-2 with TRBJ2-1; no clear D gene. Trimming removed 4 bases at V and 1 base at J, with 8 bases between. CDR3 size: 14 residues. Germline V gene data show CDR1 as SGHTA and CDR2 as FQGNSA. CDR3 amino acids: CASSSSVSYNEQFF. In nucleotides, the CDR3 is TGTGCCAGCAGCTCTTCGGTTTCCTACAATGAGCAGTTCTTC.

V usage is TRBV4-1 and J usage is TRBJ2-7; 8 bases are a match to TRBD1. The CDR3 length is 15 residues. Germline V gives CDR1 MGHRA, CDR2 YSYEKL. Unmatched junction bases numbered 7, after V lost 3 bases and J lost 3 bases. CDR3 nucleotide sequence: TGCGCCAGCAGCCAGGGACAGGACCCTAACTACGAGCAGTACTTC. It is translated as CASSQGQDPNYEQYF.

This clone occurred once. This chain uses TRBV19 with TRBJ1-4; 8 positions agree with TRBD1. The CDR3 sequence is 17 residues long. Germline V lookup: CDR1 LNHDA, CDR2 SQIVND (reference sequence). Germline trimming cut 6 bases from V and 0 bases from J; bases unmatched to any gene: 9. The DNA for the CDR3 is TGTGCCAGTAGCCCCCCGACAGGGGCAGCAACTAATGAAAAACTGTTTTTT. Residues: CASSPPTGAATNEKLFF. The whole variable domain, filled in from reference TRBV19 and TRBJ1-4, reads DGGITQSPKYLFRKEGQNVTLSCEQNLNHDAMYWYRQDPGQGLRLIYYSQIVNDFQKGDIAEGYSVSREKKESFPLTVTSAQKNPTAFYLCASSPPTGAATNEKLFFGSGTQLSVL.

The chain uses TRBV5-4 and TRBJ1-1; 8 bases map to TRBD1. The germline gives CDR1 SGHNT, CDR2 YYREEE (reference sequence). The CDR3 has 16 residues. J gave up 1 base and V 2 bases, and 7 bases lay outside the gene matches. The CDR3 spells CASSFLSRGRNTEAFF. CDR3 nucleotides: TGTGCCAGCAGCTTTTTAAGCAGGGGGCGGAACACTGAAGCTTTCTTT.

This chain uses TRBV10-2 with TRBJ2-2; the match to TRBD2 covers 13 bases. Germline V lookup: CDR1 WSHSY, CDR2 SAAADI. The CDR3 has 18 residues. Germline trimming cut 7 bases from V and 1 base from J; bases unmatched to any gene: 9. In DNA form, the CDR3 reads TGCGCCAGCACCCCGGGACTAGCGGGGATAATGAACACCGGGGAGCTGTTTTTT. Translating gives CASTPGLAGIMNTGELFF.